A selection of T cell receptor beta chains follows, all from one sample in a study of radiotherapy plus CTLA-4 blockade in lung cancer. Sequencing used immunoSEQ multiplex PCR; TCRdb keeps in-frame clones, though not all of them. The sample has tens of thousands of clones; more than 85% are singletons. The sequencing used peripheral blood, collected from a patient treated with radiotherapy plus ipilimumab. Every receptor here comes from a human donor with non-small cell lung cancer that progressed on radiotherapy plus ipilimumab. Both conserved end residues are part of each CDR3. D genes are given only for firm matches. Only part of the rows carry a size: once, few, many, or a class if the clone is expanded.

v_gene	d_gene	abundance	j_gene	CDR3aa	CDR3nt
TRBV30	-	-	TRBJ2-6	CAWSLRLSGANVLTF	TGTGCCTGGAGCCTCCGTTTATCTGGGGCCAACGTCCTGACTTTC
TRBV9	-	-	TRBJ2-2	CASSVDRESGELFF	TGTGCCAGCAGCGTAGATCGGGAGAGCGGGGAGCTGTTTTTT
TRBV5-4	-	-	TRBJ1-3	CASSSWTSSGNTIYF	TGTGCCAGCAGCTCCTGGACAAGCTCTGGAAACACCATATATTTT
TRBV7-2	-	-	TRBJ1-2	CASSLGQGRLYGYTF	TGTGCCAGCAGCTTAGGCCAGGGAAGGCTCTATGGCTACACCTTC
TRBV7-9	-	-	TRBJ1-2	CASSLGGSDGYTF	TGTGCCAGCAGCTTAGGAGGGTCGGATGGCTACACCTTC
TRBV5-1	-	-	TRBJ2-7	CASSYDRSNSYEQYF	TGCGCCAGCAGCTATGACAGGTCCAACTCCTACGAGCAGTACTTC
TRBV19	TRBD2	-	TRBJ2-3	CASSIVAGASTDTQYF	TGTGCCAGTAGTATTGTAGCGGGGGCCTCTACGGATACGCAGTATTTT
TRBV9	TRBD2	-	TRBJ2-1	CASNAGLGRSNEQFF	TGTGCCAGCAACGCCGGACTAGGAAGGAGCAATGAGCAGTTCTTC
TRBV6-5	-	-	TRBJ2-1	CASSRNLGNEQFF	TGTGCCAGCAGCCGCAATTTGGGGAATGAGCAGTTCTTC
TRBV6-5	-	-	TRBJ2-5	CASSLTGARETQYF	TGTGCCAGCAGTTTAACGGGGGCGAGAGAGACCCAGTACTTC
TRBV9	TRBD1	-	TRBJ2-3	CASSVVGTEGNTQYF	TGTGCCAGCAGCGTAGTTGGGACAGAGGGAAATACGCAGTATTTT
TRBV19	-	-	TRBJ1-4	CASSRLSANEKLFF	TGTGCCAGTAGCCGACTTTCGGCTAATGAAAAACTGTTTTTT
TRBV6-5	-	-	TRBJ2-1	CASSFFGDNEQFF	TGTGCCAGCAGTTTTTTCGGGGACAATGAGCAGTTCTTC
TRBV7-2	-	-	TRBJ1-2	CASSPGTDSNYGYTF	TGTGCCAGCAGCCCCGGGACGGACTCTAACTATGGCTACACCTTC
TRBV10-3	-	few	TRBJ1-6	CAISDKGSISPLHF	TGTGCCATCAGTGATAAGGGGTCTATCTCACCCCTCCACTTT
TRBV19	TRBD2	-	TRBJ2-1	CASSRRTSGRAGDEQFF	TGTGCCAGTAGTAGAAGAACTAGCGGGAGGGCCGGGGATGAGCAGTTCTTC
TRBV19	-	once	TRBJ2-7	CASSSSRDGFYEQYF	TGTGCCAGTAGTTCCAGCCGGGACGGCTTCTACGAGCAGTACTTC
TRBV11-3	TRBD1	-	TRBJ2-1	CASSLAQRGQWYNEQFF	TGTGCCAGCAGCTTAGCCCAGAGGGGGCAGTGGTACAATGAGCAGTTCTTC
TRBV7-3	-	-	TRBJ1-1	CASSLTGGNTEAFF	TGTGCCAGCAGCTTAACGGGGGGGAACACTGAAGCTTTCTTT
TRBV6-4	-	-	TRBJ2-5	CASSEGARGTQYF	TGTGCCAGCAGTGAGGGCGCCAGGGGGACCCAGTACTTC
TRBV4-1	-	few	TRBJ1-1	CASSHAGTLGTEAFF	TGCGCCAGCAGCCACGCTGGGACGTTGGGCACTGAAGCTTTCTTT
TRBV7-9	-	-	TRBJ1-3	CASSLAGNSGNTIYF	TGTGCCAGCAGCTTAGCAGGGAACTCTGGAAACACCATATATTTT
TRBV19	-	-	TRBJ1-5	CASTGRTNQPQHF	TGTGCCAGTACGGGCAGAACAAATCAGCCCCAGCATTTT
TRBV4-1	TRBD2	-	TRBJ2-1	CASSRTSGGPPYEQFF	TGCGCCAGCAGCAGGACTAGCGGGGGTCCTCCATATGAGCAGTTCTTC
TRBV7-6	-	-	TRBJ1-1	CASSSKMNTEAFF	TGTGCCAGCAGCTCGAAGATGAACACTGAAGCTTTCTTT
TRBV6-1	-	-	TRBJ1-2	CASSDPWPYTF	TGTGCCAGCAGTGACCCCTGGCCCTACACCTTC
TRBV18	-	few	TRBJ2-7	CASSPTSVTYEQYF	TGTGCCAGCTCACCAACTTCAGTGACCTACGAGCAGTACTTC
TRBV20-1	-	once	TRBJ1-3	CSARGPNTIYF	TGCAGTGCTAGAGGGCCCAACACCATATATTTT
TRBV27	TRBD1	-	TRBJ2-7	CASLQGPSGEQYF	TGTGCCAGCCTACAGGGGCCCTCCGGAGAGCAGTACTTC